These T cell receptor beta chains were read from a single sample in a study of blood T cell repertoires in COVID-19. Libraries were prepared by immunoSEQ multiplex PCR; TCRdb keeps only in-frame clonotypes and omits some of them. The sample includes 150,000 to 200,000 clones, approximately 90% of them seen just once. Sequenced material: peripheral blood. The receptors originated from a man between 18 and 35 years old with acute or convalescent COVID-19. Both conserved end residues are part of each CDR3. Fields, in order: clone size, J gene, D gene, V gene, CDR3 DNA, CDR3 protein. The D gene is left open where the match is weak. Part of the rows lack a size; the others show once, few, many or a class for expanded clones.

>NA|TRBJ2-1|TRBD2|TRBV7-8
TGTGCCAGCAGCTCATTGGGACTAACATACAATGAGCAGTTCTTC
CASSSLGLTYNEQFF
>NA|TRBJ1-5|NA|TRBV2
TGTGCCAGCGAATCGGGTTATGGCAATCAGCCCCAGCATTTT
CASESGYGNQPQHF
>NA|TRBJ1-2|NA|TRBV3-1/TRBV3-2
TGTGCCAGCAGCCAAGATCCAGGGGCGCCCAACTATGGCTACACCTTC
CASSQDPGAPNYGYTF
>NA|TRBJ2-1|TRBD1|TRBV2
TGTGCCAGCAGTGGATCCTGGGACAGGGCTTACAATGAGCAGTTCTTC
CASSGSWDRAYNEQFF
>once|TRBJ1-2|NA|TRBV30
TGTGCCTGGAGCGGGTTTGAGGATGGCTACACCTTC
CAWSGFEDGYTF
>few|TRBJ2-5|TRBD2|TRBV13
TGTGCCAGCAGCCCCCAAGGGACTAGCGGGGTGGACGAGACCCAGTACTTC
CASSPQGTSGVDETQYF
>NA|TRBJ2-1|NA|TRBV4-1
TGCGCCAGCAGCCAAGGGGCCTCGGTATACAATGAGCAGTTCTTC
CASSQGASVYNEQFF
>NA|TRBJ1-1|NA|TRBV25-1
TGTGCCAGCAGTTGGGGGGGTACTGAAGCTTTCTTT
CASSWGGTEAFF
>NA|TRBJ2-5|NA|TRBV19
TGTGCCAGTAGTATAACGGGGAATTTGCCAGAGACCCAGTACTTC
CASSITGNLPETQYF
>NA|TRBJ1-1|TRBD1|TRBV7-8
TGTGCCAGCAGCTTAGCCCGGACAGGGGGCCCTGAAGCTTTCTTT
CASSLARTGGPEAFF
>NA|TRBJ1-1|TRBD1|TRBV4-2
TGTGCCAGCAGCCAAGGGACAGGGTCGGTCACTGAAGCTTTCTTT
CASSQGTGSVTEAFF
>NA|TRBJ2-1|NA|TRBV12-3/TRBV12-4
TGTGCCAGCAGAACTACCCGGGGAAATGAGCAGTTCTTC
CASRTTRGNEQFF
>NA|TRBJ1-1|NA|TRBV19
TGTGCCAGTAGTTCCGCGGGGGCTTTGAACACTGAAGCTTTCTTT
CASSSAGALNTEAFF
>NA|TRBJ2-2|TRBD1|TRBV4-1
TGCGCCAGCAGCCAAGAGGTCCGACAGGGGAACACCGGGGAGCTGTTTTTT
CASSQEVRQGNTGELFF
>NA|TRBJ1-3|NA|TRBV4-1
TGCGCCAGCAGCCAAGGGCGCGGAATCTCTGGAAACACCATATATTTT
CASSQGRGISGNTIYF
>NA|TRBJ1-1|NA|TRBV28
TGTGCCAGCATCGAAGATTCAGAGACTAATTTGAACACTGAAGCTTTCTTT
CASIEDSETNLNTEAFF
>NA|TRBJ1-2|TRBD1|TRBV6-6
TGTGCCAGCAGTTCCGGGACAGGGAACTATGGCTACACCTTC
CASSSGTGNYGYTF